This T cell receptor (beta chain) came from a study of cytomegalovirus exposure and HLA in healthy donors. General study results and limits: From TCR beta sequences, most subjects' HLA-A and HLA-B alleles were reportedly predicted accurately. More clonal expansion characterized HLA-associated TCR beta chains than equally common others in a later analysis. A later analysis reportedly found fewer N-insertions in an Asian-associated ancestry cluster than the approximately 700-donor mean.

The CDR3 length is 13 residues. CDR1 and CDR2 (germline): SGHDT, YYEEEE. The V end lost 1 base, the J end lost 3 bases, and 8 bases lay between the germline ends. The PCR made use of 60 Vbeta and 13 Jbeta primers. This table comes from immunoSEQ multiplex PCR, and its TCRdb copy is limited to in-frame clones, with some not included. This sample carries around 200,000 clones, 80% of them seen once, and the ten largest clones take about 0.7%. To note about this clone: The antigen remains undetermined.

The sequencing input was PBMCs. The chain uses TRBV5-6 and TRBJ2-7; weak D call: TRBD2 (5 bases). The clonotype was recovered from a boy between 10 and 17 years old in good health and CMV-seronegative. The CDR3 here is CASSLTSIYEQYF. As DNA, the CDR3 is TGTGCCAGCAGCTTGACTAGTATCTACGAGCAGTACTTC.